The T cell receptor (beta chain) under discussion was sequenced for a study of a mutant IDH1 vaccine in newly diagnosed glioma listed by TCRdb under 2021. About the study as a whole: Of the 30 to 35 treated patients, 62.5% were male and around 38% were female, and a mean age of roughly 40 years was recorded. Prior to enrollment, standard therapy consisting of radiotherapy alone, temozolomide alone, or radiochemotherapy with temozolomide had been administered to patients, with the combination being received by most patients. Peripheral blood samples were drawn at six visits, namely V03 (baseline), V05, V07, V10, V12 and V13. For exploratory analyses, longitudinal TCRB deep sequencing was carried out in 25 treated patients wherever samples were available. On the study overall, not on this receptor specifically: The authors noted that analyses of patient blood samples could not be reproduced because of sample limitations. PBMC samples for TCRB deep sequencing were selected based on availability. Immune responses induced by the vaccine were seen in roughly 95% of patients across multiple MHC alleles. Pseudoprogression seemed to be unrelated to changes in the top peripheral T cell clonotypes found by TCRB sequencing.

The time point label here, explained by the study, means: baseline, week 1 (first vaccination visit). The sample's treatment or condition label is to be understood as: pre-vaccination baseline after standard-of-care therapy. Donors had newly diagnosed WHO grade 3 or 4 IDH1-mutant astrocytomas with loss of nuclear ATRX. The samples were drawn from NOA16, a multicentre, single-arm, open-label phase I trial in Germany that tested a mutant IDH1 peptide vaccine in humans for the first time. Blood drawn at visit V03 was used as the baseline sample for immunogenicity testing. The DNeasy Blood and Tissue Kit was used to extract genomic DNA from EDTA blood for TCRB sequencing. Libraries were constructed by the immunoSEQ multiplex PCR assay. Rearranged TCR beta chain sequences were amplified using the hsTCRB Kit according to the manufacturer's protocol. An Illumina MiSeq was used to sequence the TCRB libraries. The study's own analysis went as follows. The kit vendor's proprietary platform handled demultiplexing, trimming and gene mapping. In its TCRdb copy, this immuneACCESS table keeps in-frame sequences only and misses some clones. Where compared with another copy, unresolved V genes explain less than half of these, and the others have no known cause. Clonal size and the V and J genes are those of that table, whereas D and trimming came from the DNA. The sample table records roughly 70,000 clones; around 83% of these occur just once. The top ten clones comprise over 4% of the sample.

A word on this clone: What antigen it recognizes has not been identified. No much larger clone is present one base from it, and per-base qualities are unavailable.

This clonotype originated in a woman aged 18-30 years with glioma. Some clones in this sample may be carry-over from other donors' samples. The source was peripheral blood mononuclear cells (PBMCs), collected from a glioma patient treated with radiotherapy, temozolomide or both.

The CDR3 protein: CSVVLAGPPSYEQYF. The nucleotide sequence is given as TGCAGCGTTGTACTAGCGGGGCCCCCTTCCTACGAGCAGTACTTC. The rearranged segments are TRBV29-1 and TRBJ2-7; 10 bases in between match TRBD2. The CDR3 sequence holds 15 residues, the cysteine and phenylalanine included. Only the CDR3 region is kept as DNA, spanning 45 bases read in frame from base 1. Ends trimmed: V by 4 bases, J by 1 base; bases unmatched to a gene: 7. CDR1 and CDR2 are read off the germline V gene as SQVTM and ANQGSEA.